The 22 T cell receptor beta chains in this list originate from one sample, sequenced in a study of response to subunit inactivated influenza vaccine. TCRdb passed the RT-PCR reads through MiXCR, listing each CDR3 protein once. Here the sample spans roughly 500,000 distinct CDR3 sequences, approximately 22% being singletons. This sample also appeared in a second study, on T cells expressing NK-cell markers. In that study: It was by 5'RACE template switching with UMIs that TCR beta cDNA was made.

The input for sequencing was CD4+ T cells sorted from PBMCs, taken about 11 days after vaccination. The receptors here all came from a man aged 45 to 65 who received an inactivated influenza vaccine.

The genes are TRBV6-1 and TRBJ2-5, with 7 positions matching TRBD2. The CDR3 spans 16 residues. After removal of 5 bases from V and 5 bases from J, the junction contained 14 bases not matched to a gene. CDR1 is MNHNS, CDR2 SASEGT, per germline. The CDR3 DNA reads as TGTGCCAGCAGTCGCAGCGCCCCTACTAGCGCGGAGACCCAGTACTTC. It codes for CASSRSAPTSAETQYF.

Ten or more counts support this clonotype. The rearrangement uses TRBV5-1 and TRBJ2-5; D call uncertain. This CDR3 is 15 amino acids long. V dropped 1 base and J dropped 2 bases, with 12 bases sitting between them. Looked up from germline, CDR1 is SGHRS and CDR2 is YFSETQ. The CDR3, as DNA: TGCGCCAGCAGCTTGCAACCGGCTCAACAAGAGACCCAGTACTTC. Its protein product is CASSLQPAQQETQYF. The full variable domain, its missing parts supplied by reference TRBV5-1 and TRBJ2-5, is KAGVTQTPRYLIKTRGQQVTLSCSPISGHRSVSWYQQTPGQGLQFLFEYFSETQRNKGNFPGRFSGRQFSNSRSEMNVSTLELGDSALYLCASSLQPAQQETQYFGPGTRLLVL.

This clonotype occurred a few times. The chain recombines TRBV18 with TRBJ2-1; D uncertain. V lost 0 bases to trimming and J lost 8 bases, with 11 bases between them. The germline V gene has CDR1 KGHSH and CDR2 LQKENI. This CDR3 has 14 residues. The CDR3 reads CASSPPHSRYEQFF. The CDR3 nucleotides read TGTGCCAGCTCACCACCGCACAGCCGCTATGAGCAGTTCTTC.

The chain has TRBV12-3 or TRBV12-4 and TRBJ2-3, with D perhaps TRBD1 (5 bases). V lost 3 bases to trimming and J lost 2 bases, with 9 bases between them. The CDR3 covers 14 residues. CDR3 nucleotides: TGTGCCAGCAGTTTCAGGGTTGACACAGATACGCAGTATTTT. Protein product: CASSFRVDTDTQYF.

J is TRBJ2-3 and V is TRBV5-1, with 9 bases matching TRBD1. This CDR3 has 16 residues. The trim removed 5 bases at V and 2 bases at J, leaving 9 bases unmatched. Germline CDR1 reads SGHRS; CDR2 reads YFSETQ. This chain's CDR3 is CASRSGDRVITDTQYF. The CDR3 bases are TGCGCCAGCAGGTCAGGGGACAGGGTCATCACAGATACGCAGTATTTT.

This clonotype was counted many times. The J gene is TRBJ2-3, the V gene TRBV6-1; D is uncertain. The CDR3 contains 15 residues. The germline CDR1 and CDR2 sequences are MNHNS and SASEGT. V gave up 2 bases and J gave up 2 bases, with 11 bases separating them. The CDR3 DNA reads TGTGCCAGCAGTGAACTGGCAGGAACCACAGATACGCAGTATTTT. As protein: CASSELAGTTDTQYF.

This clonotype was found a few times. V usage is TRBV12-3 or TRBV12-4 and J usage is TRBJ2-1; 13 positions agree with TRBD2. Germline trimming cut 10 bases from V and 8 bases from J; bases unmatched to any gene: 8. The CDR3 sequence is 14 residues long. The DNA for the CDR3 is TGTGCCACCAGGACTAGCGGGAGAGGCGATGAGCAGTTCTTC. Translated, it gives CATRTSGRGDEQFF.

In its sample, this clonotype was seen a few times. V usage is TRBV7-2 and J usage is TRBJ2-4; no clear D gene. CDR1 and CDR2 (germline): SGHTA, FQGNSA. V lost 6 bases and J 0 bases, leaving 12 bases between the germline ends. There are 15 residues in the CDR3. This chain's CDR3 is CASSSSVLAKNIQYF. The CDR3 DNA is TGTGCCAGCAGTTCTTCAGTACTAGCCAAAAACATTCAGTACTTC.

The rearrangement uses TRBV3-1 and TRBJ2-7, with D tentatively TRBD2 (5 bases). Looked up from germline, CDR1 is LGHDT and CDR2 is YNNKEL (reference sequence). There are 14 residues in the CDR3. The ends were cut back, 4 bases at V and 6 bases at J, with 16 bases in the middle. CDR3 loop: CASSRGGSMGEQYF. The DNA of the CDR3 is TGTGCCAGCAGCCGTGGCGGGTCTATGGGCGAGCAGTACTTC.

This chain connects TRBV20-1 to TRBJ2-1, with 9 bases that match TRBD2. V gave up 2 bases and J gave up 2 bases; unmatched junction bases: 4. The CDR3 totals 15 residues. Germline V gene data show CDR1 as DFQATT and CDR2 as SNEGSKA (reference sequence). The CDR3 nucleotides are TGCAGTGCTAGAATGCGGGAGGGGGCCTACAATGAGCAGTTCTTC. Translation: CSARMREGAYNEQFF.

The chain combines TRBV6-2 or TRBV6-3 with TRBJ2-3; either TRBD1 or TRBD2 may fit D (5 bases each). The CDR3 covers 17 residues. The germline gives CDR1 MNHEY, CDR2 SVGEGT. With 2 bases removed from V and 2 bases from J, the gap between germline ends came to 17 bases. The CDR3 sequence: CASSYPGTGYNTDTQYF. DNA for the CDR3: TGTGCCAGCAGTTACCCCGGGACGGGGTATAACACAGATACGCAGTATTTT.

The rearrangement links TRBV28 to TRBJ2-7, with 9 bases that match TRBD2. The CDR3 has 15 amino acids. The V and J ends lost 2 bases and 2 bases, in that order; junction bases with no gene match: 4. Per the germline V gene, CDR1 is MDHEN and CDR2 is SYDVKM. The CDR3, as DNA: TGTGCCAGCAGTTTACGCGGGAGGGTAGCCTACGAGCAGTACTTC. Its translation: CASSLRGRVAYEQYF.

The chain joins TRBV5-1 to TRBJ2-3; D remains unclear. Germline-derived CDR1 and CDR2 are SGHRS and YFSETQ. CDR3 length equals 16 residues. V was shortened by 2 bases and J by 3 bases, with 16 bases between the two germline ends. CDR3 amino acids: CASSFQPSIGTDTQYF. The CDR3 nucleotides are TGCGCCAGCAGCTTCCAACCTAGTATCGGGACAGATACGCAGTATTTT.

The V and J genes are TRBV6-5 and TRBJ1-2; D is perhaps TRBD1 (6 bases). This CDR3 is built from 16 residues. Germline lookup yields CDR1 MNHEY and CDR2 SVGAGI. Trimming removed 3 bases at V and 7 bases at J, with 21 bases between. The DNA of the CDR3 is TGTGCCAGCAGTTATATCGGACAGCGGGATGGGGGTGGCTACACCTTC. Translation gives CASSYIGQRDGGGYTF.

The chain couples TRBV7-2 to TRBJ2-3, with 7 bases aligning to TRBD1. The CDR3 runs to 15 residues. Germline loops: CDR1 SGHTA, CDR2 FQGNSA. The trim removed 4 bases at V and 2 bases at J, leaving 6 bases unmatched. The CDR3 loop reads CASSWLTGFTDTQYF. The CDR3 DNA reads as TGTGCCAGCAGCTGGCTGACAGGGTTCACAGATACGCAGTATTTT.

This clonotype occurred many times. This chain joins TRBV6-5 and TRBJ2-7; no clear D gene. The CDR3 runs 14 residues. Germline-derived CDR1 and CDR2 are MNHEY and SVGAGI. The ends were cut back, 6 bases at V and 9 bases at J, with 21 bases in the middle. The CDR3 sequence: CASSSSVASKGQYF. The CDR3 bases are TGTGCCAGCAGCTCCTCCGTTGCCTCCAAGGGGCAGTACTTC.

The V and J genes are TRBV14 and TRBJ2-5; D unclear. The V and J ends lost 4 bases and 0 bases respectively, with 9 bases between them. CDR1 is SGHDN, CDR2 FVKESK, per germline. This CDR3 has 14 residues. CDR3 region: CASSPTRYQETQYF. In nucleotides, the CDR3 is TGTGCCAGCAGCCCTACACGGTACCAAGAGACCCAGTACTTC.

At least ten counts were recorded for this clonotype. The chain uses TRBV6-2 or TRBV6-3 and TRBJ2-7; TRBD2 aligns across 10 bases. Germline assignment: CDR1 MNHEY and CDR2 SVGEGT. The CDR3 runs to 13 residues. Trimming cost V 6 bases and J 3 bases; bases outside gene matches: 2. CDR3 bases: TGTGCCAGCAGCCGGACTAGCGGCTACGAGCAGTACTTC. It translates to CASSRTSGYEQYF.

The J gene is TRBJ2-7, the V gene TRBV27; unclear D gene. The CDR3 is 13 amino acids. V was cut by 6 bases and J by 3 bases, with 12 bases left in between. Germline CDR1 reads MNHEY; CDR2 reads SMNVEV (reference sequence). Written as DNA, the CDR3 is TGTGCCAGCAGCCTAACTCCCTTCTACGAGCAGTACTTC. The encoded protein is CASSLTPFYEQYF.

This clonotype showed up just a few times. The chain carries TRBV6-2 or TRBV6-3 and TRBJ2-7; a weak D match, TRBD2 (5 bases). The V gene's germline CDR1 is MNHEY and CDR2 SVGEGT. The length of the CDR3 is 12 residues. Trimming took off 7 bases at V and 3 bases at J, with 10 bases between the two ends. In DNA, the CDR3 is TGTGCCAGCACCACCGGGGACTACGAGCAGTACTTC. Its protein product is CASTTGDYEQYF.

The sample holds a few counts of this clonotype. The chain has TRBV5-8 and TRBJ2-3; no reliable D call. V lost 0 bases to trimming and J lost 0 bases, with 14 bases between them. This CDR3 contains 17 residues. Germline CDR1 reads SGHTS; CDR2 reads YDEGEE. The CDR3 nucleotides read TGTGCCAGCAGCTTGGCTGGCCGGGCCTCTAGCACAGATACGCAGTATTTT. It yields the protein CASSLAGRASSTDTQYF.

This clonotype was picked up a small number of times. This chain uses TRBV5-1 with TRBJ2-7; 7 nucleotides align to TRBD1. The CDR3 covers 16 residues. Germline CDR1 and CDR2: SGHRS and YFSETQ. V was clipped by 2 bases and J by 2 bases; unmatched bases: 10. This chain's CDR3 is CASSFGGTAITYEQYF. The CDR3 DNA is TGCGCCAGCAGCTTTGGTGGGACAGCGATTACCTACGAGCAGTACTTC.